A single sample is the source of the 14 T cell receptor beta chains below, sequenced in a study of PD-L1 blockade in urothelial cancer. Assay used: immunoSEQ multiplex PCR; TCRdb lists only in-frame clones, some missing. The sample contains some 100,000 clones, roughly nine tenths of which appear only once. Sample: PBMCs, taken around atezolizumab (anti-PD-L1) treatment. These receptors were taken from a woman aged 80 or older with urothelial cancer.

This chain uses TRBV28 with TRBJ2-5; 7 bases are shared with TRBD1. This CDR3 is built from 17 residues. Germline CDR1 and CDR2: MDHEN and SYDVKM. The V and J ends lost 5 bases and 0 bases, in that order; junction bases with no gene match: 12. The DNA for the CDR3 is TGTGCCAGCAGTATCCTTATGGACAGGCACTACCAAGAGACCCAGTACTTC. Translation gives CASSILMDRHYQETQYF.

This rearrangement joins TRBV7-8 to TRBJ2-7, with a weak D call TRBD2 (6 bases). CDR1 is SGHVS, CDR2 FQNEAQ, per germline. V was trimmed by 5 bases and J by 6 bases, leaving 8 bases between them. CDR3 length: 11 amino acids. The CDR3 loop reads CASSRGLEQYF. The CDR3 bases are TGTGCCAGCAGCCGGGGACTCGAGCAGTACTTC.

The chain is built from TRBV28 and TRBJ2-7, with D perhaps matching TRBD2 (5 bases). The CDR3 is 14 amino acids. Trimming stripped 3 bases from V and 1 base from J, with 10 bases between. Germline assignment: CDR1 MDHEN and CDR2 SYDVKM. The CDR3 coding sequence is TGTGCCAGCAGTTTTACGAGGGTGTCCTACGAGCAGTACTTC. This sequence encodes CASSFTRVSYEQYF. The variable domain in full, completed from reference TRBV28 and TRBJ2-7, reads DVKVTQSSRYLVKRTGEKVFLECVQDMDHENMFWYRQDPGLGLRLIYFSYDVKMKEKGDIPEGYSVSREKKERFSLILESASTNQTSMYLCASSFTRVSYEQYFGPGTRLTVT.

V gene TRBV5-1 combines with J gene TRBJ2-7; TRBD2 aligns across 14 bases. Germline trimming cut 4 bases from V and 2 bases from J; bases unmatched to any gene: 2. This CDR3 has 15 amino acids. Germline assignment: CDR1 SGHRS and CDR2 YFSETQ. CDR3 residues: CASSEGLAGAYEQYF. CDR3 bases: TGCGCCAGCAGCGAGGGACTAGCGGGAGCCTACGAGCAGTACTTC.

The chain combines TRBV10-3 with TRBJ2-7, with a weak D call TRBD1 (6 bases). CDR3 length: 16 residues. The germline V gene encodes CDR1 ENHRY and CDR2 SYGVKD. V was trimmed by 0 bases and J by 0 bases, leaving 12 bases between them. The CDR3 nucleotides read TGTGCCATCAGTGAGTCGGTGGGACATACCTCCTACGAGCAGTACTTC. It translates to CAISESVGHTSYEQYF.

CDR3 residues: CASSPSGRTDTQYF. The CDR3 nucleotides are TGTGCCAGCAGCCCTAGCGGTCGCACAGATACGCAGTATTTT. The chain carries TRBV28 and TRBJ2-3; 7 bases line up with TRBD2. The V gene end was trimmed by 6 bases and the J gene end by 1 base; junction bases not matched to a gene: 4. This CDR3 is 14 amino acids long. CDR1 and CDR2 from the germline V gene are MDHEN and SYDVKM. Drawing the rest from reference TRBV28 and TRBJ2-3, the complete variable domain is DVKVTQSSRYLVKRTGEKVFLECVQDMDHENMFWYRQDPGLGLRLIYFSYDVKMKEKGDIPEGYSVSREKKERFSLILESASTNQTSMYLCASSPSGRTDTQYFGPGTRLTVL.

V and J are TRBV6-6 and TRBJ2-7; 11 nucleotides line up with TRBD1. This CDR3 is built from 13 residues. Trimming took 10 bases from V and 6 from J; bases not matched to a gene: 8. Germline V gene sequence: CDR1 MNHNY, CDR2 SVGAGI (reference sequence). CDR3 region: CAIGGTGGSEQYF. The DNA of the CDR3 is TGTGCCATCGGGGGGACAGGGGGTAGCGAGCAGTACTTC.

V usage is TRBV6-6 and J usage is TRBJ1-5; D gene ambiguous. Germline V lookup: CDR1 MNHNY, CDR2 SVGAGI (reference sequence). This CDR3 region has 13 residues. V was trimmed by 0 bases and J by 5 bases, leaving 5 bases between them. Here the CDR3 reads CASSYSTDQPQHF. The DNA for the CDR3 is TGTGCCAGCAGTTACTCGACTGATCAGCCCCAGCATTTT.

This clone has only a few counts. V usage is TRBV5-1 and J usage is TRBJ2-7; 8 nucleotides agree with TRBD1. With 0 bases clipped from V and 6 bases from J, the junction kept 5 bases outside the gene matches. Germline CDR1 is SGHRS and CDR2 is YFSETQ. The CDR3 is made up of 14 amino acids. CDR3 protein: CASSLGQGASEQYF. The CDR3 DNA reads TGCGCCAGCAGCTTGGGGCAGGGGGCGAGCGAGCAGTACTTC.

The CDR3 sequence is CASSRGQGVRGYTF. CDR3 sequence (DNA): TGTGCCAGCAGTCGAGGACAGGGGGTGCGGGGCTACACCTTC. The chain is built from TRBV27 and TRBJ1-2; 10 bases are shared with TRBD1. This CDR3 is built from 14 residues. Trimming cost V 5 bases and J 8 bases; bases outside gene matches: 8. CDR1 and CDR2 (germline): MNHEY, SMNVEV (reference sequence).

The V call is TRBV7-9, the J call TRBJ2-7; 7 bases map to TRBD1. The V and J ends lost 5 bases and 3 bases, in that order; junction bases with no gene match: 7. Germline-derived CDR1 and CDR2 are SEHNR and FQNEAQ (reference sequence). This CDR3 comprises 14 residues. CDR3 sequence (DNA): TGTGCCAGCAGCCCCCGGGACAGCCGCTACGAGCAGTACTTC. This sequence encodes CASSPRDSRYEQYF.

CDR3 bases: TGTGCCAGCATTAGGGGTTCTTACACGGAAAATGTAGCTTTCTTT. Translating it yields CASIRGSYTENVAFF. The rearrangement joins TRBV6-1 to TRBJ1-1; D may be TRBD1 (5 bases). Germline loops: CDR1 MNHNS, CDR2 SASEGT. This CDR3 region has 15 residues. The V gene lost 7 bases and the J gene lost 10 bases, with 25 bases spanning the gap.

The J gene is TRBJ2-1, the V gene TRBV18; 8 nucleotides match TRBD2. Germline V gene data show CDR1 as KGHSH and CDR2 as LQKENI. This CDR3 spans 14 amino acids. Trimming cost V 6 bases and J 9 bases; bases outside gene matches: 10. CDR3 DNA: TGTGCCAGCTCCCCATCAGCGGGAGCTTTTGAGCAGTTCTTC. Translated, it gives CASSPSAGAFEQFF.

This chain connects TRBV5-1 to TRBJ2-7; D may be TRBD2 (7 bases). This CDR3 has 17 residues. Germline loops: CDR1 SGHRS, CDR2 YFSETQ. Trimming left V 6 bases short and J 2 bases short, with 24 bases between. This chain's CDR3 is CASNLGASGEGAYEQYF. As DNA, the CDR3 is TGCGCCAGCAACCTGGGGGCTAGCGGAGAGGGTGCCTACGAGCAGTACTTC.